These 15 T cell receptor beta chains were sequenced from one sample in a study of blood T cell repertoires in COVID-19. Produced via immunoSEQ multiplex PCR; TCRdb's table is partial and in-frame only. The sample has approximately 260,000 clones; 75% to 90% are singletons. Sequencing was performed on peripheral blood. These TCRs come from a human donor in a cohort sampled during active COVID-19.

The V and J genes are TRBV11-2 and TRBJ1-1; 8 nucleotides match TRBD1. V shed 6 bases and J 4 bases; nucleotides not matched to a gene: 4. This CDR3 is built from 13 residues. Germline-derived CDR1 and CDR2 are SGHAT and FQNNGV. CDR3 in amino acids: CASRKTGATEAFF. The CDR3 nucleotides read TGTGCCAGCAGAAAGACAGGGGCCACTGAAGCTTTCTTT.

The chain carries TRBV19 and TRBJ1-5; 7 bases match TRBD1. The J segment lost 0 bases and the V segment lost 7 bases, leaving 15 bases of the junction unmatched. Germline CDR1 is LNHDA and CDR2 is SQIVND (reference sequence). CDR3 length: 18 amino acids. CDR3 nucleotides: TGTGCCAGTACGCCAGGGGGAGCCCTTCAATATAGCAATCAGCCCCAGCATTTT. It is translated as CASTPGGALQYSNQPQHF.

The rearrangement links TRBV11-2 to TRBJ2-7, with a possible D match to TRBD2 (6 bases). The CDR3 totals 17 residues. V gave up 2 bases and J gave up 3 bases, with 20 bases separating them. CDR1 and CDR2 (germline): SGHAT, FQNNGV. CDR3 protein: CASSLMRRARGNYEQYF. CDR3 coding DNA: TGTGCCAGCAGCTTAATGCGGAGGGCGCGGGGTAACTACGAGCAGTACTTC.

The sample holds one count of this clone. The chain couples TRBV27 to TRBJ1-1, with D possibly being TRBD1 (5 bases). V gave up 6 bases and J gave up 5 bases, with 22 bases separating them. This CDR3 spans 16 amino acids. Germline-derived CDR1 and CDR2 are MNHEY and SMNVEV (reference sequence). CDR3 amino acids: CASSRPIGGVGTEAFF. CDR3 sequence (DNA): TGTGCCAGCAGCCGTCCAATCGGGGGGGTAGGGACTGAAGCTTTCTTT.

CDR3 residues: CAISESGQGVEAFF. In DNA, the CDR3 is TGTGCCATCAGTGAGTCTGGACAGGGGGTTGAAGCTTTCTTT. This chain links TRBV10-3 with TRBJ1-1; 10 bases map to TRBD1. From germline, CDR1 is ENHRY and CDR2 SYGVKD. The CDR3 is made up of 14 amino acids. V lost 0 bases and J lost 7; bases outside the gene matches: 2.

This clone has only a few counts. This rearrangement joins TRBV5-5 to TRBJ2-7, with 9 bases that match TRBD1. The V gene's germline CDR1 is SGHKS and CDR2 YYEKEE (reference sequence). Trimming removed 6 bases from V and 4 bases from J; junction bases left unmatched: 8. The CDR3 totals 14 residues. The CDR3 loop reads CASKSGQGLYEQYF. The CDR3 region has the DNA TGTGCCAGCAAGTCAGGACAGGGGTTGTACGAGCAGTACTTC.

The CDR3 spells CASSTGVAGEKLFF. The CDR3 region has the DNA TGTGCCAGCAGTACAGGGGTGGCGGGCGAAAAACTGTTTTTT. The chain recombines TRBV2 with TRBJ1-4; TRBD1 aligns across 7 bases. The CDR3 is 14 residues long. V dropped 5 bases and J dropped 8; count of bases not matched to a gene: 8. Germline lookup yields CDR1 SNHLY and CDR2 FYNNEI.

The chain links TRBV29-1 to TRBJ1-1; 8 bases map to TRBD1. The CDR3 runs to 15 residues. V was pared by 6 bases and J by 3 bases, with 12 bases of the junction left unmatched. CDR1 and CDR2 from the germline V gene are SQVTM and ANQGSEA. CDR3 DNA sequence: TGCAGCGTAACCACAGGGGGTATTAGACACACTGAAGCTTTCTTT. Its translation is CSVTTGGIRHTEAFF.

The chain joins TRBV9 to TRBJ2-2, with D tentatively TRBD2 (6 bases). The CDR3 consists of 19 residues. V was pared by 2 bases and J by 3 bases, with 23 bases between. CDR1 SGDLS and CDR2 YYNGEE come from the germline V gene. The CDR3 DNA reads TGTGCCAGCAGCGTTCTCGGCCATGCGGGGCAGTTGGACACCGGGGAGCTGTTTTTT. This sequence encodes CASSVLGHAGQLDTGELFF. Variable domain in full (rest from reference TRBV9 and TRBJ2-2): DSGVTQTPKHLITATGQRVTLRCSPRSGDLSVYWYQQSLDQGLQFLIQYYNGEERAKGNILERFSAQQFPDLHSELNLSSLELGDSALYFCASSVLGHAGQLDTGELFFGEGSRLTVL.

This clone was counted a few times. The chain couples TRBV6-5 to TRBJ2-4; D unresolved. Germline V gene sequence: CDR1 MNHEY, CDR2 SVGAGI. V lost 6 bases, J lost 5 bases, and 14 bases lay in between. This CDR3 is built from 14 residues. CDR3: CASSSDLKQNIQYF. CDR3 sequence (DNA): TGTGCCAGCAGCAGCGACTTGAAACAAAACATTCAGTACTTC.

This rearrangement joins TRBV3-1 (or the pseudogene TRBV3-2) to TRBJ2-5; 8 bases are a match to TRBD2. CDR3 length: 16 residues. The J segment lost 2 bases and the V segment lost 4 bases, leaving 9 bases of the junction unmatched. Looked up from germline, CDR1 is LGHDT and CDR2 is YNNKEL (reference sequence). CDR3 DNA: TGTGCCAGCAGCCGCTATCGCCGGGGGGGACAAGAGACCCAGTACTTC. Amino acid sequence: CASSRYRRGGQETQYF.

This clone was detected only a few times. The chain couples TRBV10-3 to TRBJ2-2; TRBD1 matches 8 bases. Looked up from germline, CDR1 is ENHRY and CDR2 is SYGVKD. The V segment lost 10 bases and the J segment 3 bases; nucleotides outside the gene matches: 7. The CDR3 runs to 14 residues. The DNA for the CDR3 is TGTGCCACGACCGGGACAGGAGACACCGGGGAGCTGTTTTTT. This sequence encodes CATTGTGDTGELFF.

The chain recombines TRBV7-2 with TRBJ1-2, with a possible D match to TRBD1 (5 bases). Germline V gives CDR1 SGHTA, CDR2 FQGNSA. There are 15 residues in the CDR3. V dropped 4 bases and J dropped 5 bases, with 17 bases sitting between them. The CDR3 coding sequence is TGTGCCAGCAGCTCCCGACCCCAGGGTTATTATGGCTACACCTTC. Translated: CASSSRPQGYYGYTF.

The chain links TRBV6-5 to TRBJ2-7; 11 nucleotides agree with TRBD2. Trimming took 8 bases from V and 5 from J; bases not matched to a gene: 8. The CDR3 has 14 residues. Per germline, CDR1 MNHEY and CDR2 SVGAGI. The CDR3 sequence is CASRSPTSGNEQYF. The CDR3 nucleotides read TGTGCCAGCCGCTCGCCGACTAGCGGGAACGAGCAGTACTTC.

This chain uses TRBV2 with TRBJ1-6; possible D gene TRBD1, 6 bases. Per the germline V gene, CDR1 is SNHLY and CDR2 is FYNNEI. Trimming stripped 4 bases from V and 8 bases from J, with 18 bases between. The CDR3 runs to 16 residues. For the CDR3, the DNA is TGTGCCAGCAGTGTTTCTCCGGAACAGGGAGATTCACCCCTCCACTTT. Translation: CASSVSPEQGDSPLHF. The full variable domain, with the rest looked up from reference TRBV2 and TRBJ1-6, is EPEVTQTPSHQVTQMGQEVILRCVPISNHLYFYWYRQILGQKVEFLVSFYNNEISEKSEIFDDQFSVERPDGSNFTLKIRSTKLEDSAMYFCASSVSPEQGDSPLHFGNGTRLTVT.